This TCR beta chain emerged from a study of patients and donors after allogeneic stem cell transplantation. The CDR3 is made up of 13 amino acids. The germline V gene has CDR1 SQVTM and CDR2 ANQGSEA. V shed 3 bases, J shed 9 bases, and the junction held 10 bases outside the gene matches. Each CDR3 protein gets one entry after TCRdb re-called the RT-PCR reads with MiXCR. The sample lists fewer than 180,000 distinct CDR3 sequences, approximately 37% occurring once. The sequenced material came from blood, either unsorted or a sorted T cell fraction (not recorded which). The clonotype was recovered from a human donor who was either an allogeneic HSCT recipient or a stem cell or donor lymphocyte infusion donor (not recorded which). It is not recorded whose cells these are; they may come from a transplant donor. The chain recombines TRBV29-1 with TRBJ1-1; TRBD1 agrees at 7 bases. The CDR3 reads CSVDRTGGPKAFF. The CDR3 DNA reads TGCAGCGTTGACCGGACAGGTGGGCCTAAAGCTTTCTTT.